Ten or more counts support the clone carrying this T cell receptor (beta chain). Documented time point: newly diagnosed GD, antithyroid drugs for less than 3 months. Construction of the TCR library relied on RNA isolated from PBMCs. Assembly of TCR beta libraries relied on iRepertoire HTBI primers together with Arm-PCR of CDR3 regions. TCRdb independently ran MiXCR on the multiplex PCR reads; one entry per CDR3 protein. The table lists roughly 500,000 distinct CDR3 sequences, approximately 12% of them singletons. The source of the sample is a study of regulatory T cells in long-lasting Graves disease. These data also formed part of another study, on T cells in Graves' hyperthyroidism and ophthalmopathy. As that report states: Stability of Graves' hyperthyroidism was defined as absent ophthalmopathy progression within 18 months.

Here the sequenced sample was peripheral blood mononuclear cells (PBMCs), taken at new diagnosis, from a patient treated with antithyroid drugs. The origin of this receptor is a young woman with Graves disease.

In DNA form, the CDR3 reads TGTGCCTGGACCTACCGGGACAGGGTTGACTACACCTTC. It is translated as CAWTYRDRVDYTF. The chain combines TRBV30 with TRBJ1-2; the match to TRBD1 covers 9 bases. Germline CDR1 reads GTSNPN; CDR2 reads SVGIG (reference sequence). J gave up 10 bases and V 4 bases, and 10 bases lay outside the gene matches. There are 13 residues in the CDR3.